The 8 T cell receptor beta chains given below trace back to one sample, sequenced in a study of blood T cell repertoires in COVID-19. Only in-frame clones appear in the TCRdb table, and some are missing; sequencing was by immunoSEQ multiplex PCR. The sample lists a few hundred thousand clones, around 86% seen once, with 0.85% to 1% in the top ten. Sequences were obtained from peripheral blood. These receptors came from a woman in her thirties or forties who had recovered from COVID-19.

This clone has a single count. The V gene is TRBV5-1, the J gene TRBJ2-2; TRBD2 aligns across 8 bases. The junction had 6 bases not matched to a gene; V was cut back by 4 bases and J by 4 bases. Germline V CDR1 and CDR2: SGHRS, YFSETQ. CDR3 length: 15 amino acids. The CDR3 spells CASSPWTSPTGELFF. As DNA, the CDR3 is TGCGCCAGCAGCCCTTGGACTAGCCCCACCGGGGAGCTGTTTTTT.

This chain joins TRBV29-1 and TRBJ2-2; D call uncertain. Germline loops: CDR1 SQVTM, CDR2 ANQGSEA. The CDR3 extends over 16 amino acids. Trimming pared 7 bases from V and 0 bases from J, leaving 18 bases between. CDR3 DNA: TGCAGCGCAGCCTCCCCGGTGTCCGCGAACACCGGGGAGCTGTTTTTT. This translates into CSAASPVSANTGELFF.

V usage is TRBV9 and J usage is TRBJ1-2, with no clear D. Germline values: CDR1 SGDLS, CDR2 YYNGEE. CDR3 length: 12 residues. V was cut by 3 bases and J by 5 bases, with 8 bases left in between. Written as DNA, the CDR3 is TGTGCCAGCAGCGCGCAGAGGTATGGCTACACCTTC. It yields the protein CASSAQRYGYTF.

The chain couples TRBV10-3 to TRBJ2-1; D uncertain. V was trimmed by 7 bases and J by 0 bases, leaving 10 bases between them. This CDR3 comprises 14 residues. The V gene's germline CDR1 is ENHRY and CDR2 SYGVKD. This CDR3 is CAINPSSSYNEQFF. The CDR3 DNA reads TGTGCCATCAACCCCTCTAGCTCCTACAATGAGCAGTTCTTC.

The genes are TRBV7-9 and TRBJ2-3; D gene unclear. This CDR3 spans 15 amino acids. CDR1 and CDR2 from the germline V gene are SEHNR and FQNEAQ (reference sequence). Between the trimmed V and J ends, which lost 3 bases and 1 base, there was a span of 11 bases. The CDR3 DNA reads as TGTGCCAGCAGCTTGGGTATGCAGGGCACAGATACGCAGTATTTT. Translation gives CASSLGMQGTDTQYF.

The V gene is TRBV6-1, the J gene TRBJ2-2; D uncertain. Between the trimmed V and J ends, which lost 1 base and 5 bases, there was a span of 14 bases. CDR1 is MNHNS and CDR2 is SASEGT in the germline V gene. The CDR3 totals 16 residues. The CDR3 nucleotides read TGTGCCAGCAGTGAAGGCGGCAGTTCGATAACCGGGGAGCTGTTTTTT. This translates into CASSEGGSSITGELFF.

J is TRBJ1-1 and V is TRBV2; no clear D. V shed 3 bases and J shed 6 bases, with 17 bases lying between them. Germline V gene lookup returns CDR1 SNHLY and CDR2 FYNNEI. The CDR3 is made up of 15 amino acids. CDR3 nucleotide sequence: TGTGCCAGCAGTGAGGTTTTGCAGTACGTCCCTGAAGCTTTCTTT. Translating it yields CASSEVLQYVPEAFF.

About this clone: This sample also contains other DNA sequences that code for the same CDR3. The chain has TRBV2 and TRBJ2-7; no clear D. Germline V gene data show CDR1 as SNHLY and CDR2 as FYNNEI. The V gene lost 3 bases and the J gene lost 2 bases, with 2 bases spanning the gap. The CDR3 spans 11 residues. The CDR3 bases are TGTGCCAGCAGTGACACCTACGAGCAGTACTTC. Residues: CASSDTYEQYF.